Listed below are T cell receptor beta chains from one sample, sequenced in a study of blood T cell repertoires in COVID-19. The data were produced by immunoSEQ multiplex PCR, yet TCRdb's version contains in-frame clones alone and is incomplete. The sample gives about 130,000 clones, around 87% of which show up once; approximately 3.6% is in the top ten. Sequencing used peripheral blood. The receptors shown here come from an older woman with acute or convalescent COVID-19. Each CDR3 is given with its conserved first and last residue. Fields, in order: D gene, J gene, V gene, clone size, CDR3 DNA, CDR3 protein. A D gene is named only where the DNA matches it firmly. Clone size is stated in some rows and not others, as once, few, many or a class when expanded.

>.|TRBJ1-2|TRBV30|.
TGTGCCTGGGTGCCTGGCACAGGTTTGGGGTATGGCTACACCTTC
CAWVPGTGLGYGYTF
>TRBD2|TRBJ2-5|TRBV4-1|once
TGCGCCAGCAGCCAAGATGGTAGCGGGAGTGGTTGGGAGACCCAGTACTTC
CASSQDGSGSGWETQYF
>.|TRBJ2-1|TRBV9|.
TGTGCCAGCAGCGTAGCCACAGGGTCGAATGAGCAGTTCTTC
CASSVATGSNEQFF
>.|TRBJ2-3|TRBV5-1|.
TGCGCCAGCAGCTCCGAGGCTGTCACAGATACGCAGTATTTT
CASSSEAVTDTQYF
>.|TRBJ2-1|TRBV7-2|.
TGTGCCAGCAGCCTTCGGACAACCCTGAGCTCCTACAATGAGCAGTTCTTC
CASSLRTTLSSYNEQFF
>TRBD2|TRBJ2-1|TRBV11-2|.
TGTGCCAGCAGCTTAGAGACAGGACTAGCGGGAGGGGAGCAGTTCTTC
CASSLETGLAGGEQFF
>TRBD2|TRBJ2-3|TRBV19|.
TGTGCCAGTAGTATAGTAGCGGGAGGGAACACAGATACGCAGTATTTT
CASSIVAGGNTDTQYF
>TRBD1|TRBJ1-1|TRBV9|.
TGTGCCAGCAGCGTAGGCCCCCGGGACAGGGTCACTGAAGCTTTCTTT
CASSVGPRDRVTEAFF
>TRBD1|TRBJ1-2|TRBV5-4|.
TGTGCCAGCAGCCGACAGGGGGTGGGCTATGGCTACACCTTC
CASSRQGVGYGYTF
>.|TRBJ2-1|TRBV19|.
TGTGCTTCCGCCAGGGAAGGTTACAATGAGCAGTTCTTC
CASAREGYNEQFF
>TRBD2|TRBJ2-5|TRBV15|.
TGTGCCACCAGCAGCGGACTGGCGGGAGTTCAAGAGACCCAGTACTTC
CATSSGLAGVQETQYF
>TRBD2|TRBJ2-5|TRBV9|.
TGTGCCAGCAGCTCCGGACTAGCCCAAGAGACCCAGTACTTC
CASSSGLAQETQYF
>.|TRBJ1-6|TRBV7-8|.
TGTGCCAGCAGCTTAGCAGGCGGGAGTTCACCCCTCCACTTT
CASSLAGGSSPLHF
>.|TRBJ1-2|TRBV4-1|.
TGCGCCAGCAGCCCCCTTCCTCCGCCGGACTATGGCTACACCTTC
CASSPLPPPDYGYTF
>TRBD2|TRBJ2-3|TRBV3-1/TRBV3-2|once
TGTGCCAGCAGCCAGAGACTAGCGGGCACAGATACGCAGTATTTT
CASSQRLAGTDTQYF
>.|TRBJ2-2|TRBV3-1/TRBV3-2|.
TGTGCCAGCAGCCATCAGGGGTCAGGAACCGGGGAGCTGTTTTTT
CASSHQGSGTGELFF
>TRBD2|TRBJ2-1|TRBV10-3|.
TGTGCCATCGGGGGGGTCTCCTACAATGAGCAGTTCTTC
CAIGGVSYNEQFF
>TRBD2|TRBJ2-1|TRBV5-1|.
TGCGCCAGCAGATTGGAAATAGCGGGAGGGAATGAGCAGTTCTTC
CASRLEIAGGNEQFF
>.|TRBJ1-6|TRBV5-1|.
TGCGCCAGCAGCCCGGACAGTCCTTCACCCCTCCACTTT
CASSPDSPSPLHF
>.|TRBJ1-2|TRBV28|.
TGTGCCAGCAGTTTCCGGGTCTCCTATGGCTACACCTTC
CASSFRVSYGYTF
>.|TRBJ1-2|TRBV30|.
TGTGCCTGGAGTGCGCTCCAGGCCCTATCATATGGCTACACCTTC
CAWSALQALSYGYTF
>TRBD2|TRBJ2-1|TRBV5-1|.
TGCGCCAGCAGCTTGTCCTCCCGACTAGCGGGAGGCGAGGAGCAGTTCTTC
CASSLSSRLAGGEEQFF
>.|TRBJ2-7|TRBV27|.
TGTGCCAGCAGTGGGCAGGGGACCCGGCGTGAGCAGTACTTC
CASSGQGTRREQYF
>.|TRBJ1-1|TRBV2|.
TGTGCCAGCAGTGTCGAGCTACGGGGGACTGAAGCTTTCTTT
CASSVELRGTEAFF
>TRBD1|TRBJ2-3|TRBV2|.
TGTGCCAGCAAGGACAGGGAGATAGATACGCAGTATTTT
CASKDREIDTQYF
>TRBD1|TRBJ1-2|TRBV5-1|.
TGCGCCAGCCGGAGGGACAGCGAAGTTGGCTATGGCTACACCTTC
CASRRDSEVGYGYTF
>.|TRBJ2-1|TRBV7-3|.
TGTGCCAGCAGCTTGGGTGAGGCCAATGAGCAGTTCTTC
CASSLGEANEQFF
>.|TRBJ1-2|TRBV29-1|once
TGCAGCGTTCGAGATTCCGGGTCCTTGGAGGGGGGCTACACCTTC
CSVRDSGSLEGGYTF